This entry lists 3 T cell receptor beta chains sequenced from one sample in a study of blood T cell repertoires in COVID-19. Here immunoSEQ multiplex PCR was the method, and the copy in TCRdb shows in-frame clones only, minus some. Here the sample spans roughly 360,000 clones, more than 75% being singletons. The sequencing input was PBMCs or T cells enriched from blood (not recorded which). The receptors here all came from a man aged 25-40 years who had recovered from COVID-19.

This chain uses TRBV4-1 with TRBJ1-1; a weak D match, TRBD1 (5 bases). The CDR3 is made up of 18 amino acids. The germline V gene has CDR1 MGHRA and CDR2 YSYEKL. Trimming left V 0 bases short and J 3 bases short, with 20 bases between. The CDR3 DNA reads as TGCGCCAGCAGCCAAGATTGGGGGGAGGGATGGATCGACACTGAAGCTTTCTTT. Translated, it gives CASSQDWGEGWIDTEAFF.

The genes are TRBV18 and TRBJ2-1, with 13 bases that match TRBD2. The germline V gene encodes CDR1 KGHSH and CDR2 LQKENI. The CDR3 extends over 15 amino acids. After removal of 6 bases from V and 10 bases from J, the junction contained 9 bases not matched to a gene. CDR3 in amino acids: CASSPTSGGVGEQFF. CDR3 DNA sequence: TGTGCCAGCTCGCCCACTAGCGGGGGGGTTGGGGAGCAGTTCTTC.

V is TRBV11-2 and J is TRBJ1-3; 7 bases are a match to TRBD1. The CDR3 runs 14 residues. V lost 5 bases and J lost 4; bases outside the gene matches: 5. Germline loops: CDR1 SGHAT, CDR2 FQNNGV. The CDR3: CASSRTGDGNTIYF. The DNA for the CDR3 is TGTGCCAGCAGCCGGACAGGCGACGGAAACACCATATATTTT. The full variable domain, with the rest looked up from reference TRBV11-2 and TRBJ1-3, is EAGVAQSPRYKIIEKRQSVAFWCNPISGHATLYWYQQILGQGPKLLIQFQNNGVVDDSQLPKDRFSAERLKGVDSTLKIQPAKLEDSAVYLCASSRTGDGNTIYFGEGSWLTVV.